The 17 T cell receptor beta chains given below trace back to one sample, sequenced in a study of blood T cell repertoires in COVID-19. Here immunoSEQ multiplex PCR was the method, and the copy in TCRdb shows in-frame clones only, minus some. This table has some 47,000 clones, 87% appearing once. Input material: peripheral blood. Receptor source: a woman of 80 years or more in a cohort sampled during active or convalescent COVID-19.

CDR3 residues: CASKRETYNEQFF. The CDR3 nucleotides are TGTGCCAGCAAGCGGGAGACCTACAATGAGCAGTTCTTC. V gene TRBV2 combines with J gene TRBJ2-1; TRBD2 aligns across 8 bases. Unmatched junction bases numbered 1, after V lost 7 bases and J lost 2 bases. Per germline, CDR1 SNHLY and CDR2 FYNNEI. This CDR3 is 13 amino acids long.

J is TRBJ1-2 and V is TRBV1. TRBV1 is annotated as a pseudogene. The CDR3 runs to 14 residues. As DNA, the CDR3 is TGCACCAGCTTCTCCGGAGGAGCTAACTATGGCTACACCTTC. Protein: CTSFSGGANYGYTF.

This sequence joins TRBV12-3 or TRBV12-4 and TRBJ1-1, with D unclear. The CDR3 contains 13 residues. Trimming removed 2 bases from V and 1 base from J, with 5 bases in between. The DNA for the CDR3 is TGTGCCAGCAGTTTACGCAGGAACACTGAAGCTTTCTTT. It codes for CASSLRRNTEAFF.

The chain couples TRBV2 to TRBJ2-2; 12 positions match TRBD1. The CDR3 loop spans 18 amino acids. V lost 5 bases and J lost 2; bases outside the gene matches: 9. Looked up from germline, CDR1 is SNHLY and CDR2 is FYNNEI. The CDR3, as DNA: TGTGCCAGCAGTTACTCCGGGACAGGGGGCCTTAACACCGGGGAGCTGTTTTTT. Its translation is CASSYSGTGGLNTGELFF.

The gene calls are TRBV19 and TRBJ2-5; D perhaps matches TRBD1 (5 bases). Trimming removed 5 bases from V and 1 base from J, with 14 bases in between. The length of the CDR3 is 15 residues. Germline loops: CDR1 LNHDA, CDR2 SQIVND (reference sequence). The CDR3 is CASSPRQSPQETQYF. The CDR3 coding sequence is TGTGCCAGTAGTCCCAGACAGTCCCCCCAAGAGACCCAGTACTTC.

The CDR3 loop reads CASSLLEKSYEQYF. In DNA form, the CDR3 reads TGTGCCAGCAGTTTATTGGAGAAATCCTACGAGCAGTACTTC. The chain uses TRBV27 and TRBJ2-7; no firm D call. Germline V gene lookup returns CDR1 MNHEY and CDR2 SMNVEV (reference sequence). This CDR3 contains 14 residues. Deletions cut 1 base from V and 1 base from J, with 8 bases between.

The rearrangement links TRBV3-1 (or the pseudogene TRBV3-2) to TRBJ2-1; D gene ambiguous. The V gene's germline CDR1 is LGHDT and CDR2 YNNKEL (reference sequence). Trimming cost V 4 bases and J 6 bases, with 7 bases left between them. The CDR3 sequence is 12 residues long. The CDR3 loop is CASSPRSNEQFF. DNA of the CDR3: TGTGCCAGCAGCCCCCGTAGCAATGAGCAGTTCTTC.

This sequence joins TRBV5-1 and TRBJ2-3, with D tentatively TRBD2 (5 bases). The CDR3 loop spans 14 amino acids. Germline values: CDR1 SGHRS, CDR2 YFSETQ. The germline V and J ends were trimmed by 6 bases and 3 bases, with 14 bases remaining between them. CDR3 in amino acids: CASTPIGETDTQYF. CDR3 nucleotide sequence: TGCGCCAGCACCCCGATCGGGGAGACAGATACGCAGTATTTT. The full variable domain, completed using reference TRBV5-1 and TRBJ2-3, is KAGVTQTPRYLIKTRGQQVTLSCSPISGHRSVSWYQQTPGQGLQFLFEYFSETQRNKGNFPGRFSGRQFSNSRSEMNVSTLELGDSALYLCASTPIGETDTQYFGPGTRLTVL.

As for this clone: Within the sample, other DNA sequences also encode this same CDR3. The gene calls are TRBV12-3 or TRBV12-4 and TRBJ1-1; no reliable D call. The V end lost 5 bases, the J end lost 4 bases, and 5 bases lay between the germline ends. The CDR3 is 11 residues long. CDR3 residues: CASSPGTEAFF. DNA of the CDR3: TGTGCCAGCAGTCCAGGCACTGAAGCTTTCTTT.

This clone has only one observation. The V and J genes are TRBV2 and TRBJ1-4, with 8 bases lining up with TRBD1. Trimming took 1 base from V and 0 from J; bases not matched to a gene: 1. CDR3 length equals 16 residues. Germline-derived CDR1 and CDR2 are SNHLY and FYNNEI. The CDR3 DNA sequence: TGTGCCAGCAGTGAAGTACAGGGGGCAACTAATGAAAAACTGTTTTTT. It translates to CASSEVQGATNEKLFF.

The sample holds a few counts of this clone. This sequence joins TRBV7-2 and TRBJ1-2; TRBD1 might be the D (6 bases). This CDR3 comprises 15 residues. Trimming left V 5 bases short and J 6 bases short, with 19 bases between. The germline V gene has CDR1 SGHTA and CDR2 FQGNSA. The CDR3 is CASSVTGTTGHGYTF. Written as DNA, the CDR3 is TGTGCCAGCAGCGTCACCGGGACAACAGGGCATGGCTACACCTTC. Combining the CDR3 with reference TRBV7-2 and TRBJ1-2 gives the whole variable domain GAGVSQSPSNKVTEKGKDVELRCDPISGHTALYWYRQSLGQGLEFLIYFQGNSAPDKSGLPSDRFSAERTGGSVSTLTIQRTQQEDSAVYLCASSVTGTTGHGYTFGSGTRLTVV.

CDR3 residues: CASSRTSRGRPPLHF. The CDR3 region has the DNA TGTGCCAGTAGTAGGACCTCCAGGGGGAGGCCACCCCTCCACTTT. The genes are TRBV19 and TRBJ1-6; 7 bases match TRBD1. The trim removed 4 bases at V and 11 bases at J, leaving 11 bases unmatched. The CDR3 consists of 15 residues. Germline V gives CDR1 LNHDA, CDR2 SQIVND (reference sequence).

The V call is TRBV7-8, the J call TRBJ1-5; D gene unclear. The V gene's germline CDR1 is SGHVS and CDR2 FQNEAQ. This CDR3 spans 12 amino acids. The V gene lost 5 bases and the J gene lost 6 bases, with 8 bases spanning the gap. CDR3 bases: TGTGCCAGCAGCCCAGGAGGTCAGCCCCAGCATTTT. This codes for CASSPGGQPQHF. Complete variable domain (other parts from reference TRBV7-8 and TRBJ1-5): GAGVSQSPRYKVAKRGQDVALRCDPISGHVSLFWYQQALGQGPEFLTYFQNEAQLDKSGLPSDRFFAERPEGSVSTLKIQRTQQEDSAVYLCASSPGGQPQHFGDGTRLSIL.

This rearrangement joins TRBV6-5 to TRBJ2-7; 12 bases align to TRBD2. Trimming cost V 8 bases and J 3 bases; bases outside gene matches: 8. The CDR3 has 15 amino acids. Germline CDR1 reads MNHEY; CDR2 reads SVGAGI. The CDR3 bases are TGTGCCAGCGGACTAGGACTAGCGGGGAACTACGAGCAGTACTTC. Encoded protein: CASGLGLAGNYEQYF.

The chain joins TRBV7-9 to TRBJ2-7; D gene ambiguous. Germline V gene sequence: CDR1 SEHNR, CDR2 FQNEAQ (reference sequence). The length of the CDR3 is 11 residues. Deletions cut 5 bases from V and 5 bases from J, with 7 bases between. The CDR3 reads CASSLKHEQYF. The CDR3 coding sequence is TGTGCCAGCAGCCTAAAACACGAGCAGTACTTC.

In the case of this clone: The junction does not match germline at one end; this may be a read error. The gene calls are TRBV30 and TRBJ2-5; D is possibly TRBD1 (5 bases). CDR1 and CDR2 (germline): GTSNPN, SVGIG (reference sequence). This CDR3 has 14 amino acids. The CDR3 loop reads CAWKGDSPRETQYF. Written as DNA, the CDR3 is TGTGCTTGGAAGGGCGACAGCCCACGGGAGACCCAGTACTTC.

This clone was detected a few times. The rearrangement joins TRBV5-1 to TRBJ1-2; D gene unclear. Germline V lookup: CDR1 SGHRS, CDR2 YFSETQ. Trimming took off 4 bases at V and 4 bases at J, with 11 bases between the two ends. CDR3 length: 13 residues. CDR3 amino acids: CASSHSDAYGYTF. As DNA, the CDR3 is TGCGCCAGCAGCCACTCCGATGCCTATGGCTACACCTTC.